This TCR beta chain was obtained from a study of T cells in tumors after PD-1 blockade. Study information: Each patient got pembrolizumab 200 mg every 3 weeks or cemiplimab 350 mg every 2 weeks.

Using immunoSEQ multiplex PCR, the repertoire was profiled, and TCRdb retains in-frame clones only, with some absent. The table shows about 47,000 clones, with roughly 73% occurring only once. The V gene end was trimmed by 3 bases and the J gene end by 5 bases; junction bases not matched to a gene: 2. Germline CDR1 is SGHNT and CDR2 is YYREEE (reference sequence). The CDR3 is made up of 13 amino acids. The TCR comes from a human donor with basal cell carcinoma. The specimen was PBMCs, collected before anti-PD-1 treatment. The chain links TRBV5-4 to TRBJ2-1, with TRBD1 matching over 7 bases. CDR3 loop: CASSSGQNNEQFF. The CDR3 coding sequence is TGTGCCAGCAGCTCGGGACAGAACAATGAGCAGTTCTTC.